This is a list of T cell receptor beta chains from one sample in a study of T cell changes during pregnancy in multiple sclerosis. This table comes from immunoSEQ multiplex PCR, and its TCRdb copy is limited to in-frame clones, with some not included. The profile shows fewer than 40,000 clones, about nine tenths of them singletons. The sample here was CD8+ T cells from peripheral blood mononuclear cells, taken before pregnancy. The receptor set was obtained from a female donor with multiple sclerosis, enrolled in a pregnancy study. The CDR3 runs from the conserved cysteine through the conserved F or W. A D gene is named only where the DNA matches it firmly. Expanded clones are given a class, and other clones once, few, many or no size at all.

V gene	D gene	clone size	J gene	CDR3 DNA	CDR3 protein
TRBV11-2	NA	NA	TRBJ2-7	TGTGCCAGCAGCCTAAACTACGAGCAGTACTTC	CASSLNYEQYF
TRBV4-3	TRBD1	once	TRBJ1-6	TGCGCCAGCAGCCAAGCGGCTGGGACAGGGTTCAATTCGCCCCTCCACTTT	CASSQAAGTGFNSPLHF
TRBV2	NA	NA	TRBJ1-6	TGTGCCAGCAGTGAATTCAGTAATTCACCCCTCCACTTT	CASSEFSNSPLHF
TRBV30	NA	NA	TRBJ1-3	TGTGCCTGGATGCAGGACAGCTCTGGAAACACCATATATTTT	CAWMQDSSGNTIYF
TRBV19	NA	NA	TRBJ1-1	TGTGCCACCGGACAGCTGAACACTGAAGCTTTCTTT	CATGQLNTEAFF
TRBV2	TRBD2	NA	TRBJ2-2	TGTGCCAGCAGCTTAGCGGGAGCCGCGAACACCGGGGAGCTGTTTTTT	CASSLAGAANTGELFF
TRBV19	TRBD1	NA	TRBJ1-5	TGTGCCAGTAGTGCCGGACAGGGGACTTCGCCCCAGCATTTT	CASSAGQGTSPQHF
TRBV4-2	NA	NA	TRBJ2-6	TGTGCCAGCAGCCAAGCGGGGGGCTATGGGGCCAACGTCCTGACTTTC	CASSQAGGYGANVLTF
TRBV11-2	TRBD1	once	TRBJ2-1	TGTGCCAGCAGCCCCGGGACAGGGGAGGTCAATGAGCAGTTCTTC	CASSPGTGEVNEQFF
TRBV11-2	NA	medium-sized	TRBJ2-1	TGTGCCAGCAGACTCGGGTCTAGCTCCTACAATGAGCAGTTCTTC	CASRLGSSSYNEQFF
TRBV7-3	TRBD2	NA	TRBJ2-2	TGTGCCAGCAGCCGGGGGGACGGGGAGCTGTTTTTT	CASSRGDGELFF
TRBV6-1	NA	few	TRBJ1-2	TGTGCCAGCAGTGAAGCGGATCGGACTTCCTATGGCTACACCTTC	CASSEADRTSYGYTF
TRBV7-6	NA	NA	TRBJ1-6	TGTGCCAGCAGTCCAACGACAAGCTCCTATAATTCACCCCTCCACTTT	CASSPTTSSYNSPLHF
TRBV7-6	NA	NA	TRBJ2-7	TGTGCCAGCAGCTTAGCGGTAGAATCCTACGAGCAGTACTTC	CASSLAVESYEQYF
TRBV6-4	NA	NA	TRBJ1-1	TGTGCCAGCAGTGACTCGGATGGGGCTAACACTGAAGCTTTCTTT	CASSDSDGANTEAFF
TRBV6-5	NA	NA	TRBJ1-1	TGTGCCAGCAGTTACTTGGGGGCTAACACTGAAGCTTTCTTT	CASSYLGANTEAFF
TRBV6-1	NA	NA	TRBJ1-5	TGTGCCAGCAGTGCAGGGGAACCGACTTACAATCAGCCCCAGCATTTT	CASSAGEPTYNQPQHF
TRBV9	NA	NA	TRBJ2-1	TGTGCCAGCAGCGTAGACAGCCACAATGAGCAGTTCTTC	CASSVDSHNEQFF
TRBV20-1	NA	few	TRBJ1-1	TGCAGTGCGACACAACTTGAAGCTTTCTTT	CSATQLEAFF
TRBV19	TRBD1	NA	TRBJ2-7	TGTGCCAGTAGTCCCGGGTGGACAGGGGACGAGCAGTACTTC	CASSPGWTGDEQYF
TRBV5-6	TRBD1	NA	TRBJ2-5	TGTGCCAGCAGCTTGGGACAGGGTCAAGAGACCCAGTACTTC	CASSLGQGQETQYF
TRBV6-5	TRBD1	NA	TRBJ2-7	TGTGCCAGCAGTTTAGGCCAGGGGGTCTACGAGCAGTACTTC	CASSLGQGVYEQYF
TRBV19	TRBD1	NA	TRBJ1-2	TGTGCCAGTAGTGCAGGGACAGGCGTCTGGTACGGCTACACCTTC	CASSAGTGVWYGYTF
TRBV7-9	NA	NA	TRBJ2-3	TGTGCCAGCAGCTCTCTTGACGACAGTACCCTCTTCCGTGATACGCAGTATTTT	CASSSLDDSTLFRDTQYF
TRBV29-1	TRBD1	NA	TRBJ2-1	TGCAGCGTTGACCTCGCCTGGGACAGAAACAATGAGCAGTTCTTC	CSVDLAWDRNNEQFF
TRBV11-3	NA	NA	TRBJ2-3	TGTGCCAGCAGCTCTACAGGGCCAGATACGCAGTATTTT	CASSSTGPDTQYF
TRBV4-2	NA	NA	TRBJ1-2	TGTGCCAGCAGCGCACAGGAGAACTATGGCTACACCTTC	CASSAQENYGYTF
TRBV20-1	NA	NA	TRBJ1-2	TGCGGAAGACAAACCTATGGCTACACCTTC	CGRQTYGYTF
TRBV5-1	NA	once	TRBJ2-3	TGCGCCACCCAGGGACTCCCCGACACAGATACGCAGTATTTT	CATQGLPDTDTQYF